Listed below are T cell receptor beta chains from one sample, sequenced in a study of blood T cell repertoires in COVID-19. Using immunoSEQ multiplex PCR, the repertoire was profiled, and TCRdb retains in-frame clones only, with some absent. This sample has under 150,000 clones; around 80% occur once, and the top ten carry approximately 9%. The sequencing input was peripheral blood. Receptors originate from a woman over 75 in a cohort sampled during active or convalescent COVID-19. The conserved cysteine and the conserved F or W are not part of the CDR3 here. Rows give clone size only sometimes, using once, few, many, or a class for an expanded clone.

v_call	j_call	clone_size	cdr3_aa
TRBV28	TRBJ2-2	-	ASSPTDPRNTGELF
TRBV3-1/TRBV3-2	TRBJ2-7	-	ASSLGPAGEGQY
TRBV7-9	TRBJ2-7	-	ASSWGLAGAEQY
TRBV6-6	TRBJ1-6	-	ASSSGRNSPLH
TRBV3-1/TRBV3-2	TRBJ2-1	-	ASSFRDRGRNEQF
TRBV5-4	TRBJ1-1	once	ASSGRIERSTEAF
TRBV15	TRBJ2-5	-	ATSRDGTSGGLKETQY
TRBV28	TRBJ1-2	-	ASSDPGVNYGYT
TRBV19	TRBJ1-2	-	ASSAREGALSGYT
TRBV19	TRBJ1-2	-	ASTYGIKNYGYT
TRBV15	TRBJ2-3	-	ATSRVRGGLGTDTQY
TRBV7-8	TRBJ2-7	once	ASSLARTTYEQY
TRBV7-9	TRBJ1-2	-	ASSLEGNYGYT
TRBV11-2	TRBJ2-2	once	ASSFTTAGELF
TRBV6-5	TRBJ2-1	-	ASSYRDNYNEQF
TRBV3-1/TRBV3-2	TRBJ2-7	-	ASSQAREQY
TRBV18	TRBJ1-6	once	ASSSWDSNSPLH
TRBV30	TRBJ1-4	-	AWSVGGRKNEKLF
TRBV11-1	TRBJ2-3	-	ASSLSLAQDTQY
TRBV6-5	TRBJ1-1	once	ASCISGTGLTEAF
TRBV18	TRBJ2-5	-	ASSPGLAMVETQY
TRBV7-3	TRBJ2-3	-	ASSRGRGNTDTQY
TRBV10-3	TRBJ1-5	-	AISVEQFNQPQH
TRBV5-8	TRBJ1-2	-	ASSFSGQGANYGYT
TRBV7-2	TRBJ1-1	-	ASSRGGRGTEAF
TRBV7-3	TRBJ1-3	-	ASSSCQNGQNHTGNTIY
TRBV7-8	TRBJ2-1	-	ASSTRQGVRDEQF